The next 32 T cell receptor beta chains were all read from a single sample in a study of shared clonotypes between healthy human individuals. The method was immunoSEQ multiplex PCR; TCRdb's version includes in-frame clones alone and lacks a portion of them. Of around 450,000 clones in the sample, around 79% were seen once. Sample: PBMCs. The source is a middle-aged woman in good health. Some clones in this sample may be carry-over from other donors' samples.

This clone showed up just a few times. The rearrangement links TRBV29-1 to TRBJ2-5; tentatively, D is TRBD1 (6 bases). The V end lost 1 base, the J end lost 2 bases, and 8 bases lay between the germline ends. The CDR3 contains 13 residues. Germline-derived CDR1 and CDR2 are SQVTM and ANQGSEA. The CDR3 here is CSVEGGQQETQYF. Here the CDR3 DNA reads TGCAGCGTTGAAGGTGGACAGCAAGAGACCCAGTACTTC.

This clone was observed a handful of times. A much larger clone lies a single base off, so this may be a read error. The same CDR3 can be traced to other DNA sequences in this sample. The genes are TRBV7-9 and TRBJ2-1; TRBD1 aligns across 9 bases. This CDR3 region has 15 residues. V lost 5 bases and J lost 4; bases outside the gene matches: 6. Germline CDR1 and CDR2: SEHNR and FQNEAQ (reference sequence). The CDR3: CASSPRDRVYNEQFF. The CDR3 DNA reads as TGTGCCAGCAGCCCCCGGGACAGGGTATACAATGAGCAGTTCTTC.

This clone was observed a single time. The chain recombines TRBV19 with TRBJ1-5; tentative D call: TRBD1 (6 bases). Trimming removed 3 bases from V and 6 bases from J, with 18 bases in between. This CDR3 region has 16 residues. Germline V lookup: CDR1 LNHDA, CDR2 SQIVND (reference sequence). The CDR3 region has the DNA TGTGCCAGTAGTATCACGTTGGGGCAGGGGCGTCAGCCCCAGCATTTT. Protein sequence: CASSITLGQGRQPQHF.

This chain links TRBV28 with TRBJ2-7, with 10 positions matching TRBD2. The CDR3 runs to 15 residues. The V gene's germline CDR1 is MDHEN and CDR2 SYDVKM. Trimming at V came to 3 bases and at J to 3 bases, leaving 5 bases not matched to a gene. The CDR3, as DNA: TGTGCCAGCAGTTTTTCGCTAGCGGGAGTCTACGAGCAGTACTTC. It translates to CASSFSLAGVYEQYF.

The chain combines TRBV5-1 with TRBJ2-3, with 14 bases aligning to TRBD2. This CDR3 contains 16 residues. Germline V gives CDR1 SGHRS, CDR2 YFSETQ. J was trimmed by 6 bases and V by 2 bases; bases with no gene match: 5. DNA for the CDR3: TGCGCCAGCAGCTTAGGGACTAGCGGGAGTCTGGATACGCAGTATTTT. It codes for CASSLGTSGSLDTQYF.

This clone has just one count. In the same sample, other DNA sequences code for this CDR3. V gene TRBV7-8 combines with J gene TRBJ2-2; TRBD1 or TRBD2 may be the D gene (5 bases each). Per the germline V gene, CDR1 is SGHVS and CDR2 is FQNEAQ. V shed 5 bases and J shed 0 bases, with 10 bases lying between them. The CDR3 has 15 amino acids. The CDR3: CASSPPGPNTGELFF. The DNA of the CDR3 is TGTGCCAGCAGCCCCCCGGGGCCGAACACCGGGGAGCTGTTTTTT.

This clone has only one observation. This chain links TRBV30 with TRBJ2-3, with a weak D call TRBD1 (5 bases). This CDR3 contains 13 residues. V was clipped by 3 bases and J by 2 bases, with 9 bases between them. Germline values: CDR1 GTSNPN, CDR2 SVGIG (reference sequence). CDR3 protein: CAWSRQTTDTQYF. CDR3 nucleotides: TGTGCCTGGAGCCGACAGACCACAGATACGCAGTATTTT.

The gene calls are TRBV18 and TRBJ2-5, with TRBD1 as a possible D gene (6 bases). This CDR3 is 14 amino acids long. V was cut by 3 bases and J by 11 bases, with 19 bases left in between. Germline V gene data show CDR1 as KGHSH and CDR2 as LQKENI. CDR3 sequence (DNA): TGTGCCAGCTCACCGGTTGGGCCCCCAGGGGAGCAGTACTTC. This gives the protein CASSPVGPPGEQYF.

As regards this clone: One end of the junction varies from germline; a read error may be responsible. This sequence joins TRBV27 and TRBJ2-3; D might be TRBD2 (5 bases). Germline V CDR1 and CDR2: MNHEY, SMNVEV (reference sequence). CDR3 length equals 13 residues. This CDR3 reads CTSTAGGTDTQYF. CDR3 nucleotide sequence: TGTACCAGCACCGCCGGGGGCACAGATACGCAGTATTTT.

To note about this clone: Distinct nucleotide sequences in the sample also encode this CDR3. The CDR3, as DNA: TGCAGTGCGCGGGACTCCTACGAGCAGTACTTC. This encodes CSARDSYEQYF. The chain recombines TRBV20-1 with TRBJ2-7; D is possibly TRBD2 (6 bases). This CDR3 has 11 amino acids. With 6 bases removed from V and 0 bases from J, the gap between germline ends came to 6 bases. Germline V gives CDR1 DFQATT, CDR2 SNEGSKA (reference sequence).

This clone was seen more than once but under ten times. This rearrangement joins TRBV9 to TRBJ2-2; D gene ambiguous. Trimming removed 4 bases at V and 8 bases at J, with 6 bases between. This CDR3 comprises 11 residues. Germline values: CDR1 SGDLS, CDR2 YYNGEE. Written as DNA, the CDR3 is TGTGCCAGCAGCACTCCGGGGGAGCTGTTTTTT. This gives the protein CASSTPGELFF.

The genes are TRBV30 and TRBJ2-7; D could derive from TRBD1 or TRBD2 (6 bases each). There are 13 residues in the CDR3. V was clipped by 4 bases and J by 7 bases, with 17 bases between them. Germline V gene data show CDR1 as GTSNPN and CDR2 as SVGIG (reference sequence). In DNA form, the CDR3 reads TGTGCCTGGACCGGGGGCTTCTTCTCTGAGCAGTACTTC. Its protein product is CAWTGGFFSEQYF.

This clone showed up just once. The chain employs TRBV20-1 and TRBJ1-1; a weak D match, TRBD1 (5 bases). From germline, CDR1 is DFQATT and CDR2 SNEGSKA (reference sequence). V was clipped by 6 bases and J by 10 bases, with 12 bases between them. The CDR3 runs to 10 residues. The DNA for the CDR3 is TGCAGTGCACCCTTAGGGGTAGCTTTCTTT. Translated: CSAPLGVAFF.

V and J are TRBV28 and TRBJ2-7, with a possible D match to TRBD2 (5 bases). Germline loops: CDR1 MDHEN, CDR2 SYDVKM. The V and J ends lost 2 bases and 2 bases respectively, with 13 bases between them. The length of the CDR3 is 15 residues. The CDR3 sequence is CASSLGGRSTYEQYF. DNA for the CDR3: TGTGCCAGCAGTTTAGGAGGCCGGAGTACCTACGAGCAGTACTTC.

The J gene is TRBJ2-3, the V gene TRBV9; D might be TRBD2 (6 bases). Per germline, CDR1 SGDLS and CDR2 YYNGEE. Between the trimmed V and J ends, which lost 3 bases and 2 bases, there was a span of 10 bases. The CDR3 sequence is 14 residues long. The DNA of the CDR3 is TGTGCCAGCAGCGCGGGGGTTTTCACAGATACGCAGTATTTT. It specifies CASSAGVFTDTQYF.

The J gene is TRBJ1-2, the V gene TRBV5-1; 7 bases match TRBD1. The germline V gene has CDR1 SGHRS and CDR2 YFSETQ. V shed 4 bases, J shed 1 base, and the junction held 7 bases outside the gene matches. The CDR3 length is 15 residues. The DNA for the CDR3 is TGCGCCAGCAGCGAACCGACAGGGAATAACTATGGCTACACCTTC. Translating gives CASSEPTGNNYGYTF.

J is TRBJ2-7 and V is TRBV20-1; unclear D gene. CDR1 and CDR2 (germline): DFQATT, SNEGSKA (reference sequence). Trimming removed 5 bases from V and 2 bases from J, with 4 bases in between. The CDR3 is 10 amino acids. The CDR3 bases are TGCAGTGCTTTTCCCTACGAGCAGTACTTC. Protein: CSAFPYEQYF.

This clone has more than one count but fewer than ten. The V and J genes are TRBV6-1 and TRBJ2-7; TRBD2 agrees at 10 bases. Germline V gene data show CDR1 as MNHNS and CDR2 as SASEGT. V lost 6 bases, J lost 3 bases, and 2 bases stayed unmatched. The CDR3 length is 13 residues. This chain's CDR3 is CASRPSGSYEQYF. CDR3 DNA sequence: TGTGCCAGCAGGCCTAGCGGGAGCTACGAGCAGTACTTC.

The genes are TRBV15 and TRBJ2-7; no clear D. This CDR3 contains 13 residues. Between the trimmed V and J ends, which lost 7 bases and 3 bases, there was a span of 13 bases. From germline, CDR1 is LNHNV and CDR2 YYDKDF (reference sequence). CDR3: CATTTEPGYEQYF. CDR3 nucleotide sequence: TGTGCCACCACGACTGAACCGGGCTACGAGCAGTACTTC.

This rearrangement joins TRBV27 to TRBJ2-5, with D perhaps TRBD1 or TRBD2 (5 bases each). The length of the CDR3 is 13 residues. Germline V gene data show CDR1 as MNHEY and CDR2 as SMNVEV (reference sequence). The V end was cut by 6 bases, the J end by 4 bases, with 12 bases between. The CDR3 DNA reads as TGTGCCAGCAGCTGGGGGTATGGAGAGACCCAGTACTTC. Residues: CASSWGYGETQYF.

V gene TRBV29-1 combines with J gene TRBJ2-1; TRBD2 matches at 7 bases. Germline CDR1 reads SQVTM; CDR2 reads ANQGSEA. V was clipped by 7 bases and J by 10 bases; unmatched bases: 10. CDR3 size: 12 residues. CDR3 DNA sequence: TGCAGCGCCATGTCGGGGCGGGGGGAGCAGTTCTTC. It translates to CSAMSGRGEQFF.

J is TRBJ1-3 and V is TRBV28; D is uncertain. The V gene's germline CDR1 is MDHEN and CDR2 SYDVKM. Trimming took 6 bases from V and 5 from J, leaving 11 bases between them. This CDR3 has 13 amino acids. CDR3 in amino acids: CASSLTVRNTIYF. CDR3 DNA sequence: TGTGCCAGCAGCCTCACAGTGAGAAACACCATATATTTT.

The rearrangement joins TRBV7-8 to TRBJ2-1; TRBD2 aligns across 14 bases. The CDR3 length is 19 residues. Germline V lookup: CDR1 SGHVS, CDR2 FQNEAQ. The V gene end was trimmed by 1 base and the J gene end by 2 bases; junction bases not matched to a gene: 7. The CDR3 region is CASSLGPLGLAGAYNEQFF. The CDR3 DNA is TGTGCCAGCAGCTTAGGCCCCTTGGGACTAGCGGGAGCCTACAATGAGCAGTTCTTC.

This sequence joins TRBV7-2 and TRBJ1-3; a possible D gene is TRBD1 (6 bases). CDR1 SGHTA and CDR2 FQGNSA come from the germline V gene. The germline V and J ends were trimmed by 4 bases and 2 bases, with 12 bases remaining between them. The length of the CDR3 is 15 residues. The CDR3 DNA sequence: TGTGCCAGCAGCTCAACAGGGAACCCTGGAAACACCATATATTTT. As protein: CASSSTGNPGNTIYF. Full variable domain (outside the CDR3, taken from reference TRBV7-2 and TRBJ1-3): GAGVSQSPSNKVTEKGKDVELRCDPISGHTALYWYRQSLGQGLEFLIYFQGNSAPDKSGLPSDRFSAERTGGSVSTLTIQRTQQEDSAVYLCASSSTGNPGNTIYFGEGSWLTVV.

This clone was recorded only once. The chain couples TRBV28 to TRBJ2-3; D might be TRBD1 (6 bases). V was shortened by 11 bases and J by 1 base, with 16 bases between the two germline ends. This CDR3 is built from 14 residues. Germline CDR1 MDHEN, CDR2 SYDVKM. CDR3 region: CAEKGGDRTDTQYF. The CDR3 DNA reads as TGTGCCGAAAAAGGGGGAGACCGCACAGATACGCAGTATTTT.

This clone was seen a single time. The V call is TRBV18, the J call TRBJ2-7, with TRBD1 identical over 7 bases. Germline V lookup: CDR1 KGHSH, CDR2 LQKENI. V dropped 5 bases and J dropped 0; count of bases not matched to a gene: 1. This CDR3 has 13 residues. The CDR3 DNA follows: TGTGCCAGCTCAGGGGACAGCTCCTACGAGCAGTACTTC. This codes for CASSGDSSYEQYF.

This chain joins TRBV21-1 and TRBJ2-5. TRBV21-1 is a pseudogene segment. This CDR3 has 16 residues. CDR3 residues: CASSGSIFIYQETQYF. In nucleotides, the CDR3 is TGTGCCAGCAGTGGGTCGATTTTCATATACCAAGAGACCCAGTACTTC.

The chain links TRBV5-6 to TRBJ2-7; TRBD2 matches at 8 bases. With 2 bases clipped from V and 4 bases from J, the junction kept 8 bases outside the gene matches. CDR3 length: 15 residues. Germline values: CDR1 SGHDT, CDR2 YYEEEE. This chain's CDR3 is CASSFFGAGEYEQYF. The CDR3 bases are TGTGCCAGCAGCTTTTTCGGAGCGGGGGAGTACGAGCAGTACTTC.

This clone was observed a single time. The chain links TRBV18 to TRBJ2-7; D perhaps matches TRBD2 (6 bases). The CDR3 consists of 15 residues. Germline CDR1 is KGHSH and CDR2 is LQKENI. V was pared by 6 bases and J by 5 bases, with 20 bases between. The CDR3 DNA follows: TGTGCCAGCTCGGAGGGGTCGGGGGTGTCCGACGAGCAGTACTTC. Encoded protein: CASSEGSGVSDEQYF.

For the CDR3, the DNA is TGTGCCAGCAGCCCACAGGTCTCGGTTAACTATGGCTACACCTTC. This translates into CASSPQVSVNYGYTF. The rearrangement uses TRBV7-9 and TRBJ1-2, with D possibly matching TRBD1 (5 bases). Trimming took off 5 bases at V and 1 base at J, with 14 bases between the two ends. CDR3 length: 15 amino acids. Germline CDR1 is SEHNR and CDR2 is FQNEAQ (reference sequence). Using reference TRBV7-9 and TRBJ1-2 for the parts outside the CDR3, the full variable domain is DTGVSQNPRHKITKRGQNVTFRCDPISEHNRLYWYRQTLGQGPEFLTYFQNEAQLEKSRLLSDRFSAERPKGSFSTLEIQRTEQGDSAMYLCASSPQVSVNYGYTFGSGTRLTVV.

The rearrangement uses TRBV2 and TRBJ2-5; no firm D call. The CDR3 is 15 amino acids. Trimming removed 7 bases at V and 2 bases at J, with 17 bases between. The germline gives CDR1 SNHLY, CDR2 FYNNEI. The chain's CDR3 is CASNFGRRVQETQYF. The CDR3 DNA reads TGTGCCAGCAACTTCGGCAGGAGAGTACAAGAGACCCAGTACTTC.

The rearrangement uses TRBV28 and TRBJ2-7; D is tentatively TRBD1 or TRBD2 (5 bases each). The V and J ends lost 5 bases and 4 bases respectively, with 24 bases between them. The germline V gene has CDR1 MDHEN and CDR2 SYDVKM. This CDR3 spans 17 amino acids. As DNA, the CDR3 is TGTGCCAGCAGTCGCCGAGAGGGGCACGACCCCTCTTACGAGCAGTACTTC. This gives the protein CASSRREGHDPSYEQYF.